This record covers a single T cell receptor beta chain. Regions amplified from RNA transcripts were the TCR beta CDR3 regions. The HTBI primer set was used in a first-round RT-PCR of the TCR CDR3. TCRdb reprocessed the multiplex PCR reads via MiXCR and lists one record per CDR3 protein. The profile covers approximately 360,000 distinct CDR3 sequences, with around 25% appearing a single time and about 73% taken by the ten largest. When ophthalmopathy did not progress within 18 months, Graves' hyperthyroidism was considered stable. Newly diagnosed hyperthyroidism, duration under 2 months, in patients aged 18 to 65. It was uncontrolled infection, other autoimmune disease, pregnancy or lactation that excluded patients. The sample originates from a study of T cells in Graves' hyperthyroidism and ophthalmopathy. In the study overall: Once the initial diagnosis was made, peripheral blood was obtained before any treatment.

The receptor's source is a man in his forties or fifties with Graves' hyperthyroidism. Sequencing was performed on blood.

The CDR3 reads CASRERWGNQPQHF. CDR3 DNA sequence: TGTGCCAGCAGGGAGAGATGGGGCAATCAGCCCCAGCATTTT. The rearrangement links TRBV2 to TRBJ1-5; no clear D. Trimming stripped 6 bases from V and 2 bases from J, with 11 bases between. This CDR3 is built from 14 residues. Per the germline V gene, CDR1 is SNHLY and CDR2 is FYNNEI.